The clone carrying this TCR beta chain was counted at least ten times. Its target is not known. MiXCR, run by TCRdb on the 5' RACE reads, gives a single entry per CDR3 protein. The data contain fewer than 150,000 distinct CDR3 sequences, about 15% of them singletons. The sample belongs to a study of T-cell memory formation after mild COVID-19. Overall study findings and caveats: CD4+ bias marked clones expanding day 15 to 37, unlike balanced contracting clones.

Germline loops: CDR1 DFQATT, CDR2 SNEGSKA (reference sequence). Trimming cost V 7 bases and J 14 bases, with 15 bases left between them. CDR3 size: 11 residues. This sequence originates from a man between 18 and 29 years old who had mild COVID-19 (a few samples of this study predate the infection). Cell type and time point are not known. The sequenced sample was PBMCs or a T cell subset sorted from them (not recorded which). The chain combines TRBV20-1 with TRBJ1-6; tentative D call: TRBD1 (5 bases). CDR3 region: CSVHGGSSLHF. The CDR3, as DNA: TGCAGTGTTCACGGGGGAAGCTCCCTCCACTTT.